The text below deals with one T cell receptor (beta chain). Its antigen is unknown. Data came from immunoSEQ multiplex PCR; TCRdb stores just in-frame clones and leaves some out. The table shows approximately 19,000 clones, with around 72% occurring only once. This sample is part of a study of sequential checkpoint blockade in melanoma. About the study: Patients were randomized 1:1 to nivolumab-then-ipilimumab or ipilimumab-then-nivolumab first-line.

Study-wide results and caveats: PD-L1 staining and CD8+ counts, not mutational load, tracked tumor T-cell clonality.

Treatment specified: randomized to nivolumab then ipilimumab (arm A) or the reverse (arm B). With 5 bases removed from V and 2 bases from J, the gap between germline ends came to 9 bases. The CDR3 contains 14 residues. Germline loops: CDR1 SGHNT, CDR2 YENEEA. The chain uses TRBV11-3 and TRBJ1-4; D unresolved. This clonotype was obtained from a human donor with melanoma. Sequencing was performed on tumor tissue (inferred from file names), taken from a patient given nivolumab and ipilimumab in sequence. In DNA form, the CDR3 reads TGTGCCAGCAGCCGAATCGGGACTAATGAAAAACTGTTTTTT. It is translated as CASSRIGTNEKLFF.